This TCR beta chain was captured by sequencing in a study of breast tumors, draining lymph nodes, adjacent tissues. Study results and limitations: Findings are consistent with lymph node origin and intratumoral expansion of most tumor T cells. Tumor TCR diversity was below lymph nodes but above nontumor tissue.

Using its own MiXCR run on the multiplex PCR reads, TCRdb lists one record per CDR3 protein. Of 30,000 to 40,000 distinct CDR3 sequences detected, about 60% appear once; the ten largest clones hold over 15%. Details on this clonotype: Its antigen remains unknown.

The V gene lost 1 base and the J gene lost 12 bases, with 10 bases spanning the gap. The CDR3 covers 13 residues. Germline-derived CDR1 and CDR2 are SNHLY and FYNNEI. Sequenced sample: breast tumor tissue. The rearrangement joins TRBV2 to TRBJ2-6; no definite D call. The clonotype was recovered from a female donor with breast cancer. Some clones in this sample may be carry-over from other donors' samples. The CDR3 spells CASSEGRFSVLTF. CDR3 DNA sequence: TGTGCCAGCAGTGAAGGCCGGTTCAGCGTCCTGACTTTC.